The source of this TCR beta chain is a study of PD-1 blockade in classical Hodgkin lymphoma. Overall study findings and caveats: Initiation of nivolumab under 1 year after ASCT led to exclusion of patients.

About this clone: The antigen is not known.

Sequencing used immunoSEQ multiplex PCR; TCRdb keeps in-frame clones, though not all of them. The sample gives some 43,000 clones, more than 85% of which show up once; 5.5% to 6.5% is in the top ten. Germline CDR1 is MGHRA and CDR2 is YSYEKL. The CDR3 sequence is 16 residues long. The V gene end was trimmed by 3 bases and the J gene end by 2 bases; junction bases not matched to a gene: 4. Every patient relapsed after autologous stem cell transplantation, and brentuximab vedotin exposure varied. The sample consisted of peripheral blood mononuclear cells (PBMCs), taken before the second cycle of nivolumab. The V gene is TRBV4-1, the J gene TRBJ1-2, with TRBD1 identical over 12 bases. This sequence originates from a human donor with classical Hodgkin lymphoma. CDR3 in DNA: TGCGCCAGCAGCCAGGGGGACAGGGGGCCGAACTATGGCTACACCTTC. The encoded protein is CASSQGDRGPNYGYTF.